This T cell receptor (beta chain) is drawn from a study of cytomegalovirus exposure and HLA in healthy donors. Using immunoSEQ multiplex PCR, the repertoire was profiled, and TCRdb retains in-frame clones only, with some absent. This sample has 150,000 to 200,000 clones, with more than 75% found just once. Germline assignment: CDR1 SGHDT and CDR2 YYEEEE. The CDR3 loop spans 13 amino acids. V lost 4 bases and J 6 bases, leaving 11 bases between the germline ends. Sequencing used PBMCs. V and J are TRBV5-6 and TRBJ2-1; possibly TRBD2 for D (6 bases). The TCR sequence derives from a man between 18 and 35 years old in good health and CMV-seropositive. DNA of the CDR3: TGTGCCAGCAGCATCCGGGACTCCAATGAGCAGTTCTTC. Protein: CASSIRDSNEQFF.